The sample holds many counts of the clone carrying this T cell receptor beta chain. No antigen is known for it. V gave up 6 bases and J gave up 0 bases, with 10 bases separating them. The CDR3 runs to 14 residues. Germline CDR1 and CDR2: ENHRY and SYGVKD. These data belong to a study of breast tumors, draining lymph nodes, adjacent tissues. Study-wide results and caveats: Most tumor T cells seemingly derive from lymph node, then expand in tumor. Tumors had less TCR diversity than lymph nodes, more than nontumor tissue.

Breast cancer patients provided tissue from their axillary draining lymph nodes. TCRdb re-derived calls from the multiplex PCR reads in MiXCR, one entry per CDR3 protein. The sample has 290,000 or so distinct CDR3 sequences; around 30% are singletons. This sequence was found in a female donor with breast cancer. Some clones in this sample may be carry-over from other donors' samples. The chain couples TRBV10-3 to TRBJ2-3; the D is unclear. The sample taken for sequencing was axillary lymph node tissue. This chain's CDR3 is CAIRSPPSTDTQYF. CDR3 in DNA: TGTGCCATCAGATCCCCCCCCAGCACAGATACGCAGTATTTT.